This section outlines one T cell receptor (beta chain) sequence together with its context. In the same sample, other DNA sequences code for this CDR3. Trimming removed 6 bases at V and 3 bases at J, with 12 bases between. The germline gives CDR1 MDHEN, CDR2 SYDVKM. The CDR3 consists of 13 residues. Produced via immunoSEQ multiplex PCR; TCRdb's table is partial and in-frame only. Of about 260,000 clones listed, about 90% are singletons. The data originate from a study of blood T cell repertoires in COVID-19. The origin of this receptor is a woman in her twenties or thirties with COVID-19, enrolled during active disease. This chain links TRBV28 with TRBJ2-7, with D possibly matching TRBD1 (6 bases). Sequencing was carried out using peripheral blood. CDR3 loop: CASSLGQSYEQYF. The CDR3 DNA follows: TGTGCCAGCAGCCTCGGACAGAGCTACGAGCAGTACTTC.